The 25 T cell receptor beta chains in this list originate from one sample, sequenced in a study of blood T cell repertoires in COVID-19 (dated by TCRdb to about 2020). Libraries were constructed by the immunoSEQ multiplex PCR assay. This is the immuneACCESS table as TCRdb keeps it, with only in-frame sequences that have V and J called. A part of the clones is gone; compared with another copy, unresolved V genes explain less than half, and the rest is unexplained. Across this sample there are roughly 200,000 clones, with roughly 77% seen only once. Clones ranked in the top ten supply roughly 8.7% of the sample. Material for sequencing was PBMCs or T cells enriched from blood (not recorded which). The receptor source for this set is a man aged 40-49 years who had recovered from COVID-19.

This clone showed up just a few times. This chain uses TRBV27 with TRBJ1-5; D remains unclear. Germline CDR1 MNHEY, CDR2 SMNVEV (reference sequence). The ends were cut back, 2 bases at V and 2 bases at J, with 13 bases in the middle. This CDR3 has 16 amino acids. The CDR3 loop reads CASSLTTPRGNQPQHF. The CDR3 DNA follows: TGTGCCAGCAGTTTAACCACACCCCGTGGCAATCAGCCCCAGCATTTT.

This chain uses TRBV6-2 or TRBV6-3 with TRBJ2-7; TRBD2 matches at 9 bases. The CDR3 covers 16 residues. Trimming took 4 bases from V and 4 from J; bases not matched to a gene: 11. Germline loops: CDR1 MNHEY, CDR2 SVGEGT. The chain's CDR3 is CASSSTGLAGGYEQYF. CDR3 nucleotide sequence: TGTGCCAGCAGTTCTACGGGACTAGCTGGGGGATACGAGCAGTACTTC.

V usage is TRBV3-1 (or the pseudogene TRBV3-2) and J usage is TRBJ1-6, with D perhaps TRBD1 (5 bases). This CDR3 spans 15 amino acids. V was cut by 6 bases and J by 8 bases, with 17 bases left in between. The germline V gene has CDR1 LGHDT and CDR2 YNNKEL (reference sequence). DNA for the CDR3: TGTGCCAGCAGGTCTGAGCGGGACCGATATTCACCCCTCCACTTT. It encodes CASRSERDRYSPLHF.

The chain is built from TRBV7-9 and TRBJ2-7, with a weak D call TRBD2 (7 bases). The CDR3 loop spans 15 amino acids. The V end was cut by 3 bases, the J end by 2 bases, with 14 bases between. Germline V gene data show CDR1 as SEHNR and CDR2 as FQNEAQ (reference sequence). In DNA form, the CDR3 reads TGTGCCAGCAGCTTGCTGGGAGGGGGGACCTACGAGCAGTACTTC. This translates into CASSLLGGGTYEQYF.

The CDR3 DNA is TGCGCCAGCAGCTGGGACAGGGGCCCCTACGAGCAGTACTTC. It encodes CASSWDRGPYEQYF. The rearrangement uses TRBV5-1 and TRBJ2-7, with TRBD1 identical over 10 bases. V shed 3 bases, J shed 2 bases, and the junction held 2 bases outside the gene matches. CDR1 is SGHRS and CDR2 is YFSETQ in the germline V gene. The CDR3 has 14 amino acids.

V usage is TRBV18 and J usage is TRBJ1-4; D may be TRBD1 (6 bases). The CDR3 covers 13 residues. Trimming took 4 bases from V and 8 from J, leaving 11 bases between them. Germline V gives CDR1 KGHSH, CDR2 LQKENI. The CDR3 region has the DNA TGTGCCAGCTCACAGAACAGGGAGGAAAAACTGTTTTTT. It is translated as CASSQNREEKLFF. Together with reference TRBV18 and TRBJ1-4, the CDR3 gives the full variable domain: NAGVMQNPRHLVRRRGQEARLRCSPMKGHSHVYWYRQLPEEGLKFMVYLQKENIIDESGMPKERFSAEFPKEGPSILRIQQVVRGDSAAYFCASSQNREEKLFFGSGTQLSVL.

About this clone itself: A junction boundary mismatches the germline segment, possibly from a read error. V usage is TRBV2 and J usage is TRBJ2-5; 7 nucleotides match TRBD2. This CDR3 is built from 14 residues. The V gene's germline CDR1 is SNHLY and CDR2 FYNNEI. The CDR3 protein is CASNEWREWETQYF. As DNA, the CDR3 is TGTGCCAGCAATGAATGGCGGGAGTGGGAGACCCAGTACTTC.

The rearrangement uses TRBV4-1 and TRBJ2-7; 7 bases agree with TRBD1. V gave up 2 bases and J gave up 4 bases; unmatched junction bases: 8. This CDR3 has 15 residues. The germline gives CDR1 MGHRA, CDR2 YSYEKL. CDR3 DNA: TGCGCCAGCAGCCAATCCCGACAGGGTACTTACGAGCAGTACTTC. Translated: CASSQSRQGTYEQYF.

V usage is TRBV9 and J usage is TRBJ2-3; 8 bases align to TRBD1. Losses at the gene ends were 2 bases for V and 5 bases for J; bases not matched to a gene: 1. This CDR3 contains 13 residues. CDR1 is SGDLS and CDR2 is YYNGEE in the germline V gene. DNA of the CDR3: TGTGCCAGCAGCGTTACAGGGGGAGATACGCAGTATTTT. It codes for CASSVTGGDTQYF.

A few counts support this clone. CDR3 protein: CASSEQGTMNTEAFF. CDR3 nucleotide sequence: TGTGCCAGCAGCGAACAGGGGACGATGAACACTGAAGCTTTCTTT. This rearrangement joins TRBV7-8 to TRBJ1-1; 7 bases line up with TRBD1. This CDR3 comprises 15 residues. J lost 0 bases, V lost 5 bases, and 6 bases had no gene match. Looked up from germline, CDR1 is SGHVS and CDR2 is FQNEAQ.

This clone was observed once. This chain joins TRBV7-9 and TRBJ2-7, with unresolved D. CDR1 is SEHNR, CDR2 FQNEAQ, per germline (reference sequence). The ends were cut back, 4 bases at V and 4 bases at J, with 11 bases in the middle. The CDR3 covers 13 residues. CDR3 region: CASSSYRVYEQYF. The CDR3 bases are TGTGCCAGCAGCTCCTATCGGGTGTACGAGCAGTACTTC.

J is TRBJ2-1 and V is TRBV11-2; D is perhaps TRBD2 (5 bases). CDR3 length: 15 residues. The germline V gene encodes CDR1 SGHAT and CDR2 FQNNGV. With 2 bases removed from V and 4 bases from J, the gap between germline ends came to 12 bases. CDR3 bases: TGTGCCAGCAGCTTAATGGCGGGTCGGTACAATGAGCAGTTCTTC. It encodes CASSLMAGRYNEQFF.

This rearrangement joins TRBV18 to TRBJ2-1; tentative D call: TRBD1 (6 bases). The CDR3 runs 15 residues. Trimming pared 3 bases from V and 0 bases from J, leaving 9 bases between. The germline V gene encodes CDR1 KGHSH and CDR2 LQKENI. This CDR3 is CASSPRGFSYNEQFF. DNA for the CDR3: TGTGCCAGCTCACCCAGGGGATTCTCCTACAATGAGCAGTTCTTC.

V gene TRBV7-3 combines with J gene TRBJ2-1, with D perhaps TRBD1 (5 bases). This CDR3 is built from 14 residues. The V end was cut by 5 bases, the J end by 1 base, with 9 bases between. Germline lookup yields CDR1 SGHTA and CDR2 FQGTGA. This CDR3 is CASSPGQSYNEQFF. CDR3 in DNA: TGTGCCAGCAGCCCAGGGCAGTCCTACAATGAGCAGTTCTTC.

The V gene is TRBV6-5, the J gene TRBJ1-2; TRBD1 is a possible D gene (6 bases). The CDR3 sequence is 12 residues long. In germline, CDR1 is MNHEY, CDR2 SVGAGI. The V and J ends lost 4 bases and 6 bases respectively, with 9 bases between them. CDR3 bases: TGTGCCAGCAGTTTGGCAGGGGATGGCTACACCTTC. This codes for CASSLAGDGYTF.

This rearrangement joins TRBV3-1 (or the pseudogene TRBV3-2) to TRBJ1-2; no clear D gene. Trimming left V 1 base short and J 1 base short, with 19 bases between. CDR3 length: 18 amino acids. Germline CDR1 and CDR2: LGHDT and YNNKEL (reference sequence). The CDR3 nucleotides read TGTGCCAGCAGCCAAGGTACCCATCCGGTGTATAGTAACTATGGCTACACCTTC. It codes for CASSQGTHPVYSNYGYTF.

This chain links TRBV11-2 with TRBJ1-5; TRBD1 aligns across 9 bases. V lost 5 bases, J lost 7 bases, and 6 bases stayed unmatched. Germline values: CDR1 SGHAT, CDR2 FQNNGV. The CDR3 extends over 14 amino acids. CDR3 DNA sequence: TGTGCCAGCAGCAAGACAGGGGGAGGGCAGCCCCAGCATTTT. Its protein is CASSKTGGGQPQHF.

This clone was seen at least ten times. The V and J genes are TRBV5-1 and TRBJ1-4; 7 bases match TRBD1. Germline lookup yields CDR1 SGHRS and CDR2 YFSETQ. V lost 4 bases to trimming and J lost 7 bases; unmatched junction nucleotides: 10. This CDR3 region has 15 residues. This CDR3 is CASSTGTAEGEKLFF. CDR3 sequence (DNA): TGCGCCAGCAGCACCGGGACAGCAGAGGGTGAAAAACTGTTTTTT.

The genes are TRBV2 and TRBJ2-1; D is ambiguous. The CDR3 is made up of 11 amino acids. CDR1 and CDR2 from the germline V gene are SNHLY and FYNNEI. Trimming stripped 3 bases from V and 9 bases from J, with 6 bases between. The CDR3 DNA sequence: TGTGCCAGCAGTGAGCGATCTGAGCAGTTCTTC. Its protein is CASSERSEQFF.

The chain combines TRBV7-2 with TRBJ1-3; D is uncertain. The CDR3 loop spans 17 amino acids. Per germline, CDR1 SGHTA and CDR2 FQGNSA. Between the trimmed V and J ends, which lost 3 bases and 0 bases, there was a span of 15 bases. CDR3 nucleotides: TGTGCCAGCAGCTTCTCACCTACTATCCGCTCTGGAAACACCATATATTTT. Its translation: CASSFSPTIRSGNTIYF.

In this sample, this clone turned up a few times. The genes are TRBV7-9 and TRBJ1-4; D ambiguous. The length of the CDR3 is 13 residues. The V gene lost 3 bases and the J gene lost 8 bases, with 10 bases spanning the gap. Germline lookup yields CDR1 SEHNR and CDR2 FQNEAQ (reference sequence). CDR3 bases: TGTGCCAGCAGCTTTACTACAAGAGAAAAACTGTTTTTT. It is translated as CASSFTTREKLFF. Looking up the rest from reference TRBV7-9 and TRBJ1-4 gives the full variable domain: DTGVSQNPRHKITKRGQNVTFRCDPISEHNRLYWYRQTLGQGPEFLTYFQNEAQLEKSRLLSDRFSAERPKGSFSTLEIQRTEQGDSAMYLCASSFTTREKLFFGSGTQLSVL.

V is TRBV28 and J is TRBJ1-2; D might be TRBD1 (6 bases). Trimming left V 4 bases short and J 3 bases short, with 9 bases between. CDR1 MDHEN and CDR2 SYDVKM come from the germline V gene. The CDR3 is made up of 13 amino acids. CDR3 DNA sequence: TGTGCCAGCAGTTCACAGGGAGACTATGGCTACACCTTC. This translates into CASSSQGDYGYTF.

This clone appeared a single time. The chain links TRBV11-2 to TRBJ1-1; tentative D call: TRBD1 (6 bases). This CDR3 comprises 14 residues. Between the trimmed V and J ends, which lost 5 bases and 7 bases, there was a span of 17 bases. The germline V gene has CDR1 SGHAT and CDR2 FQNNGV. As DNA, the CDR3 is TGTGCCAGCAGCCTTCTTCAGACAGGCTATGAAGCTTTCTTT. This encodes CASSLLQTGYEAFF.

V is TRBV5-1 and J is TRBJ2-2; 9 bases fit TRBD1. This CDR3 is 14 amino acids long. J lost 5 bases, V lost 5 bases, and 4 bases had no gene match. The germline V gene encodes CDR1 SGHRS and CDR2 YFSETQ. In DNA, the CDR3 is TGCGCCAGCAGTTCCGGACAGGGGACCGGGGAGCTGTTTTTT. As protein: CASSSGQGTGELFF.

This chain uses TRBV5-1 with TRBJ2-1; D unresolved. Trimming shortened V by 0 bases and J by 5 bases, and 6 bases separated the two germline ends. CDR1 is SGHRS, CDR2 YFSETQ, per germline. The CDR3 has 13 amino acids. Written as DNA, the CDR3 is TGCGCCAGCAGCTTGGCCCTTCACAATGAGCAGTTCTTC. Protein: CASSLALHNEQFF.